The 28 T cell receptor beta chains reported below all come from one sample, sequenced in a study of CD8+ T cells in alopecia areata. Cell sorting was performed on pooled cutaneous lymph node cells with CD4, CD8alpha, NKG2D, NKG2ACE and other markers. Following RNA extraction, reverse transcription yielded cDNA that acted as the sequencing template. Repertoires were generated with immunoSEQ multiplex PCR, while TCRdb's copy carries only in-frame clones and drops some. Listed for the sample are around 300,000 clones, none seen a single time. The sequencing sample was made of CD4+ T cells sorted from a lymph node. The receptors were gathered from a C3H/HeJ mouse with alopecia areata. The strain bears MHC haplotype H2-k.

This clone was seen a handful of times. Genes and germline are mouse. The read gets to within 4 residues of the CDR3 end, and the germline J gene fills in the rest. The genes are TRBV1 and TRBJ2-7, with 8 bases aligning to TRBD2. There are 15 residues in the CDR3. Germline CDR1 NSQYPW, CDR2 LRSPGD (reference sequence). The CDR3 DNA, read in part, is TGCACCTGCAGTGCAGAGGTCTGGGGGGATTAT. Translating it yields CTCSAEVWGDY. The whole CDR3 sequence reads CTCSAEVWGDYEQYF.

This clone has more than one count but fewer than ten. Mouse gene names apply. With the read ending 4 residues before the CDR3 end, the germline J gene is used to fill in that end. The chain has TRBV12-1 and TRBJ1-2; D perhaps matches TRBD1 (6 bases). The CDR3 extends over 16 amino acids. The germline V gene encodes CDR1 SGHSN and CDR2 HYEKVE. V dropped 1 base and J dropped 0 bases, with 14 bases sitting between them. This CDR3 is CASSLTYRVANSDYTF. CDR3 DNA (partial): TGTGCCAGCTCTCTTACCTACAGGGTAGCAAACTCC.

A few counts support this clone. Each gene name is a mouse one. The read gets to within 4 residues of the CDR3 end, and the germline J gene fills in the rest. The rearrangement joins TRBV13-3 to TRBJ2-1; perhaps TRBD1 as D (6 bases). Trimming removed 5 bases at V and 2 bases at J, with 8 bases between. In germline, CDR1 is NNHDY, CDR2 SYVADS. This CDR3 contains 13 residues. CDR3 residues: CASRDSHYAEQFF. The sequenced CDR3 bases are TGTGCCAGCAGGGACAGCCACTATGCT.

With regard to this clone: The gene names here belong to mouse. The read ends 4 residues before the CDR3 terminus; that terminus is restored from the germline J gene. This chain joins TRBV29 and TRBJ2-3, with 7 bases fitting TRBD1. In germline, CDR1 is MSHET, CDR2 SYDVDS. The CDR3 spans 13 residues. Incomplete CDR3 DNA: TGTGCAAGACAGGGTGAAGGTGCAGAA. Its translation: CARQGEGAE. From start to end, the CDR3 is CARQGEGAETLYF.

This clone was recorded a few times. The genes are named according to mouse. The read ends 4 residues before the CDR3 terminus; that terminus is restored from the germline J gene. The V gene is TRBV13-3, the J gene TRBJ2-3, with D possibly being TRBD1 (5 bases). Trimming left V 4 bases short and J 1 base short, with 10 bases between. Germline values: CDR1 NNHDY, CDR2 SYVADS. This CDR3 comprises 14 residues. Partial CDR3 DNA: TGTGCCAGCAGTCCTCAGGGTGGTGCAGAA. This gives the protein CASSPQGGAE. The whole CDR3 protein reads CASSPQGGAETLYF.

About this clone: The gene symbols are mouse symbols. CDR3 DNA (partial): TGTGCCAGCAGCCAAACAGGGTCCTATGCT. Its protein is CASSQTGSYA. The full CDR3 protein is CASSQTGSYAEQFF. The chain has TRBV5 and TRBJ2-1; maybe TRBD1 (6 bases). Coverage ceases 4 residues before the CDR3 finishes, and the germline J gene fills in the end. This CDR3 contains 14 residues. Trimming took 2 bases from V and 3 from J, leaving 8 bases between them. CDR1 and CDR2 from the germline V gene are LGHNA and YNLKQL (reference sequence).

This clone was counted a few times. Each gene name is a mouse one. The sequence runs out 4 residues before the end of the CDR3; the remainder is reconstructed from the germline J gene. The genes are TRBV5 and TRBJ2-5, with D possibly TRBD1 on 5 matching bases. V was clipped by 1 base and J by 1 base, with 6 bases between them. Germline lookup yields CDR1 LGHNA and CDR2 YNLKQL (reference sequence). This CDR3 has 14 amino acids. Partial CDR3 DNA: TGTGCCAGCAGCCAAGTACAGGACCAAGAC. Amino acids: CASSQVQDQD. From start to end, the CDR3 is CASSQVQDQDTQYF.

This clone was found a few times. The gene names here belong to mouse. The CDR3 end falls 4 residues outside the read, so it is completed with the germline J gene. This sequence joins TRBV1 and TRBJ2-1; 7 nucleotides match TRBD2. CDR1 and CDR2 from the germline V gene are NSQYPW and LRSPGD (reference sequence). This CDR3 has 14 amino acids. The CDR3 here is CTCSADNWGTEQFF. Incomplete CDR3 DNA: TGCACCTGCAGTGCAGATAACTGGGGAACT.

This clone was counted between two and nine times. Here the gene names and germline are mouse. Coverage ceases 4 residues before the CDR3 finishes, and the germline J gene fills in the end. Within the sample, other DNA sequences also encode this same CDR3. The V gene is TRBV13-2, the J gene TRBJ2-2, with D possibly being TRBD1 (6 bases). Germline-derived CDR1 and CDR2 are NNHNN and SYGAGS (reference sequence). The V end was cut by 1 base, the J end by 2 bases, with 9 bases between. CDR3 size: 15 residues. CDR3 in amino acids: CASGDRGSNTGQLYF. CDR3 DNA, as far as it was read: TGTGCCAGCGGTGATAGGGGGTCGAACACCGGG.

With respect to this clone: Gene names follow the mouse nomenclature. The read finishes 4 residues shy of the CDR3 end, and the germline J gene is used to complete it. The same CDR3 arises from other DNA sequences in this sample as well. The chain carries TRBV13-1 and TRBJ2-2, with TRBD1 matching over 10 bases. V lost 3 bases and J lost 3; bases outside the gene matches: 2. The CDR3 has 15 residues. CDR1 is NSHNY, CDR2 SYGAGN, per germline. The sequenced part of the CDR3 DNA is TGTGCCAGCAGTGGACAGGGGGCGGACACCGGG. Translated, it gives CASSGQGADTG. The full-length CDR3 reads as CASSGQGADTGQLYF.

This clone was recorded a few times. All gene names here are mouse names. Read data end 4 residues before the CDR3 end; the end is taken from the germline J gene. Within the sample, other DNA sequences also encode this same CDR3. This chain joins TRBV13-3 and TRBJ2-2; 7 bases agree with TRBD1. The CDR3 loop spans 15 amino acids. Germline values: CDR1 NNHDY, CDR2 SYVADS. Trimming cost V 2 bases and J 3 bases; bases outside gene matches: 4. The DNA read from the CDR3 is TGTGCCAGCAGTGAGCCAGGGGGTGACACCGGG. Protein sequence: CASSEPGGDTG. The CDR3 as a whole reads CASSEPGGDTGQLYF.

This clone was seen more than once but under ten times. Here the gene names and germline are mouse. The missing CDR3 end, 4 residues past where the read stops, is filled in from the germline J gene. The sample has other DNA sequences that encode this CDR3 too. The chain recombines TRBV5 with TRBJ2-3; 7 positions agree with TRBD1. J gave up 0 bases and V 0 bases, and 3 bases lay outside the gene matches. The germline V gene has CDR1 LGHNA and CDR2 YNLKQL (reference sequence). The CDR3 is 16 residues long. The CDR3 spells CASSQDPGQSAETLYF. Partial CDR3 DNA: TGTGCCAGCAGCCAAGACCCGGGACAGAGTGCAGAA.

A note on this clone: All gene names here are mouse names. The missing CDR3 end, 4 residues past where the read stops, is filled in from the germline J gene. Other DNA sequences in this specimen translate into the identical CDR3. The J gene is TRBJ2-7, the V gene TRBV1, with 10 bases identical to TRBD2. The CDR3 runs to 14 residues. V lost 4 bases, J lost 0 bases, and 0 bases stayed unmatched. Germline CDR1 and CDR2: NSQYPW and LRSPGD (reference sequence). The CDR3 loop is CTCSGTGGSYEQYF. The sequenced part of the CDR3 DNA is TGCACCTGCAGTGGGACTGGGGGCTCCTAT.

Remarks on this clone: Mouse germline and gene names are used. The read terminates 4 residues before the CDR3 end, so the remaining end is supplied by the germline J gene. The chain combines TRBV1 with TRBJ2-1, with 8 bases identical to TRBD2. Germline V gene lookup returns CDR1 NSQYPW and CDR2 LRSPGD (reference sequence). This CDR3 comprises 16 residues. V lost 1 base, J lost 2 bases, and 4 bases stayed unmatched. This CDR3 is CTCSAGWGGYYAEQFF. The DNA read from the CDR3 is TGCACCTGCAGTGCAGGTTGGGGGGGATACTATGCT.

This clone was detected a few times. The genes and germline here are from mouse. The read halts 4 residues ahead of the CDR3 end, with the missing end drawn from the germline J gene. The rearrangement uses TRBV13-1 and TRBJ2-7; 7 nucleotides match TRBD1. The CDR3 loop spans 14 amino acids. Germline CDR1 NSHNY, CDR2 SYGAGN. This CDR3 reads CASSESRDRYEQYF. The covered CDR3 bases are TGTGCCAGCAGTGAATCCCGGGACAGATAT.

This clone was observed a few times. Mouse gene names and germline throughout. Read sequence stops 4 residues before the CDR3 end, and the germline J gene provides the missing end. The V gene is TRBV13-1, the J gene TRBJ1-2, with 9 positions matching TRBD1. The length of the CDR3 is 13 residues. Germline CDR1 and CDR2: NSHNY and SYGAGN. The CDR3 DNA, read in part, is TGTGCCAGCAGAGTGGACAGGGGATCC. Its translation is CASRVDRGS. The whole CDR3 is CASRVDRGSDYTF.

Comments on this clone: The genes are named according to mouse. The sequenced fragment ends 4 residues before the CDR3 boundary, so the rest is inferred from the germline J gene. Other DNA sequences of this sample code for an identical CDR3. The chain combines TRBV31 with TRBJ1-2; unclear D gene. This CDR3 spans 13 amino acids. V lost 0 bases, J lost 0 bases, and 5 bases lay in between. CDR1 is GKSSPN and CDR2 is SITVG in the germline V gene. CDR3 region: CAWSLVANSDYTF. The CDR3 bases that were read are TGTGCCTGGAGTCTGGTGGCAAACTCC.

This clone was detected a few times. Germline and genes: mouse. The CDR3 extends 4 residues past the end of the read, so its final part is completed from the germline J gene. This rearrangement joins TRBV1 to TRBJ2-3; possibly TRBD1 for D (6 bases). The V gene lost 3 bases and the J gene lost 2 bases, with 9 bases spanning the gap. Germline lookup yields CDR1 NSQYPW and CDR2 LRSPGD (reference sequence). The CDR3 contains 14 residues. The DNA read from the CDR3 is TGCACCTGCAGTGCTACAGGGAATGCAGAA. Amino acids: CTCSATGNAE. The complete CDR3 sequence is CTCSATGNAETLYF.

Regarding this clone: A single base separates this from a much larger clone, so it may be a read error. The germline and genes are mouse ones. Read data end 4 residues before the CDR3 end; the end is taken from the germline J gene. Other DNA sequences in the same sample also yield this CDR3. The rearrangement uses TRBV17 and TRBJ2-7, with 11 nucleotides matching TRBD2. Looked up from germline, CDR1 is MNHDT and CDR2 is YYDKIL. CDR3 length: 14 amino acids. Here the CDR3 reads CASSPRDWGYEQYF. The CDR3 bases that were read are TGTGCTAGCAGCCCCCGGGACTGGGGGTAT. Based on the CDR3 plus reference TRBV17 and TRBJ2-7, the full variable domain is DTTVKQNPRYKLARVGKPVNLICSQTMNHDTMYWYQKKPNQAPKLLLFYYDKILNREADTFEKFQSSRPNNSFCSLYIGSAGLEYSAMYLCASSPRDWGYEQYFGPGTRLTVL.

Note on this clone: The genes are named according to mouse. The CDR3 is cut off 4 residues early in the read; its end comes from the germline J gene. J is TRBJ1-1 and V is TRBV31; 7 bases map to TRBD1. Looked up from germline, CDR1 is GKSSPN and CDR2 is SITVG. The ends lost 3 bases at V and 0 bases at J; junction bases unmatched: 1. The CDR3 totals 13 residues. CDR3 residues: CAWRGTANTEVFF. CDR3 DNA, as far as it was read: TGTGCCTGGAGAGGGACAGCAAACACA. The whole variable domain, remainder taken from reference TRBV31 and TRBJ1-1, is AQTIHQWPVAEIKAVGSPLSLGCTIKGKSSPNLYWYWQATGGTLQQLFYSITVGQVESVVQLNLSASRPKDDQFILSTEKLLLSHSGFYLCAWRGTANTEVFFGKGTRLTVV.

This clone was recorded a few times. Gene names are the mouse ones. The read terminates 4 residues ahead of where the CDR3 ends, so the germline J gene completes it. V usage is TRBV19 and J usage is TRBJ2-4; tentative D call: TRBD2 (7 bases). Germline CDR1 and CDR2: FNHDT and SITEND (reference sequence). V was pared by 0 bases and J by 0 bases, with 11 bases between. This CDR3 is built from 16 residues. The CDR3 loop is CASSIGGALSQNTLYF. CDR3 DNA, as far as it was read: TGTGCCAGCAGTATAGGGGGGGCCCTTAGTCAAAAC.

This clone was detected many times. Gene names denote mouse genes. The read terminates 4 residues before the CDR3 end, so the remaining end is supplied by the germline J gene. This rearrangement joins TRBV19 to TRBJ2-7, with TRBD2 identical over 11 bases. CDR1 is FNHDT and CDR2 is SITEND in the germline V gene (reference sequence). There are 13 residues in the CDR3. CDR3 DNA, as far as it was read: TGTGCCAGCAGTGGGGACTGGGGGTAT. Translated: CASSGDWGY. The CDR3, in full, reads CASSGDWGYEQYF.

This clone was observed a handful of times. Gene names follow the mouse nomenclature. The CDR3 end lies 3 residues beyond the end of the read and is filled in from the germline J gene. This chain uses TRBV13-2 with TRBJ1-6; D is perhaps TRBD1 (6 bases). TRBJ1-6 is an open reading frame whose function is uncertain. This CDR3 has 15 amino acids. Germline values: CDR1 NNHNN, CDR2 SYGAGS (reference sequence). Trimming took 7 bases from V and 0 from J, leaving 11 bases between them. This CDR3 is CASRDTYSYNSPLYF. CDR3 DNA (partial): TGTGCCAGCCGGGACACCTATTCCTATAATTCGCCC.

This clone turned up a few times. Any gene name here is a mouse gene name. The CDR3 goes on 4 residues after the read ends, and that part is filled in from the germline J gene. The chain couples TRBV1 to TRBJ2-1; 8 bases are shared with TRBD2. The CDR3 totals 16 residues. V shed 0 bases and J 4 bases; nucleotides not matched to a gene: 5. CDR1 and CDR2 from the germline V gene are NSQYPW and LRSPGD (reference sequence). CDR3: CTCSADTNWGYAEQFF. CDR3 DNA, as far as it was read: TGCACCTGCAGTGCAGATACGAACTGGGGGTATGCT.

Details on this clone: The gene names here belong to mouse. The sequence runs out 4 residues before the end of the CDR3; the remainder is reconstructed from the germline J gene. The chain recombines TRBV13-1 with TRBJ2-7, with a weak D call TRBD1 (6 bases). The length of the CDR3 is 15 residues. Germline V gene lookup returns CDR1 NSHNY and CDR2 SYGAGN. Incomplete CDR3 DNA: TGTGCCAGCAGTGATGCAAGGCAGGGGAGGCAT. Translated: CASSDARQGRH. The CDR3 in full is CASSDARQGRHEQYF.

Of note for this clone: Gene names and germline match the mouse. Read sequence stops 4 residues before the CDR3 end, and the germline J gene provides the missing end. This chain uses TRBV17 with TRBJ2-7; TRBD1 matches 11 bases. The CDR3 spans 15 residues. Germline CDR1 MNHDT, CDR2 YYDKIL. The CDR3 DNA, read in part, is TGTGCTAGCAGTGGACAGGGGGCGCGGGAGTAT. It translates to CASSGQGAREY. The CDR3 as a whole reads CASSGQGAREYEQYF.

About this clone: Each gene name is a mouse one. The read stops 4 residues short of the end of the CDR3; the missing end is completed from the germline J gene. This chain joins TRBV17 and TRBJ2-5; D perhaps matches TRBD1 (5 bases). Germline-derived CDR1 and CDR2 are MNHDT and YYDKIL. The CDR3 contains 12 residues. The sequenced CDR3 bases are TGTGCTAGCAGTACAGGGCGAGAC. This encodes CASSTGRD. The complete CDR3 reads CASSTGRDTQYF.

This clone was recorded a few times. The listed genes are named as in mouse. CDR3 protein: CASRLGWGDTGQLYF. The sequenced CDR3 bases are TGTGCCAGCCGCTTGGGCTGGGGGGACACCGGG. The chain employs TRBV13-1 and TRBJ2-2; 8 bases are a match to TRBD2. From the germline J gene comes the end of the CDR3, since the read stops 4 residues before it. With V trimmed by 7 bases and J by 3 bases, 8 bases remained unmatched. From germline, CDR1 is NSHNY and CDR2 SYGAGN. This CDR3 region has 15 residues.